One sample yielded the 10 T cell receptor beta chains listed below, sequenced in a study of blood T cell repertoires in COVID-19. Generated by immunoSEQ multiplex PCR, the TCRdb table keeps only in-frame clones and is missing some. The data show about 310,000 clones, about nine tenths seen once. Sequencing used peripheral blood. All receptors derive from a man aged 18-30 years with active or convalescent COVID-19.

The chain is built from TRBV10-2 and TRBJ2-2; tentative D call: TRBD2 (6 bases). The CDR3 has 14 amino acids. The V and J ends lost 1 base and 6 bases respectively, with 9 bases between them. From germline, CDR1 is WSHSY and CDR2 SAAADI. CDR3 in DNA: TGCGCCAGCAGTGAGTTTCGACTAGCCGGGGAGCTGTTTTTT. Its protein product is CASSEFRLAGELFF.

The gene calls are TRBV12-3 or TRBV12-4 and TRBJ2-7, with no clear D. This CDR3 has 13 residues. V was shortened by 6 bases and J by 2 bases, with 11 bases between the two germline ends. The CDR3 DNA follows: TGTGCCAGCAGCTTATCGGTCCCCTACGAGCAGTACTTC. It translates to CASSLSVPYEQYF.

This chain connects TRBV6-2 or TRBV6-3 to TRBJ1-1; 9 bases line up with TRBD1. The V and J ends lost 2 bases and 8 bases, in that order; junction bases with no gene match: 3. Germline CDR1 reads MNHEY; CDR2 reads SVGEGT. The CDR3 runs to 13 residues. DNA of the CDR3: TGTGCCAGCAGTTACGGGACAGGGAACGAAGCTTTCTTT. Translation: CASSYGTGNEAFF.

In this sample, this clone turned up a few times. V usage is TRBV6-5 and J usage is TRBJ1-5; 7 bases are shared with TRBD1. The junction had 5 bases not matched to a gene; V was cut back by 6 bases and J by 0 bases. CDR3 length: 15 residues. CDR1 and CDR2 from the germline V gene are MNHEY and SVGAGI. CDR3 in DNA: TGTGCCAGCAGACGGGACAGATTTAGCAATCAGCCCCAGCATTTT. It is translated as CASRRDRFSNQPQHF.

This clone has only one observation. The V call is TRBV27, the J call TRBJ1-1; possible D gene TRBD1, 6 bases. Trimming took 6 bases from V and 4 from J, leaving 15 bases between them. CDR1 is MNHEY, CDR2 SMNVEV, per germline (reference sequence). The CDR3 consists of 14 residues. For the CDR3, the DNA is TGTGCCAGCAGGCGGGGGGGGGCGGGCACTGAAGCTTTCTTT. Translated, it gives CASRRGGAGTEAFF.

The chain links TRBV11-2 to TRBJ1-4; TRBD1 matches at 8 bases. Germline assignment: CDR1 SGHAT and CDR2 FQNNGV. The CDR3 runs to 16 residues. V was clipped by 5 bases and J by 5 bases; unmatched bases: 10. The CDR3 DNA sequence: TGTGCCAGCAGCCAGACTCGACAGGGGATAAATGAAAAACTGTTTTTT. Protein product: CASSQTRQGINEKLFF.

The chain carries TRBV3-1 (or the pseudogene TRBV3-2) and TRBJ2-3; tentatively, D is TRBD2 (6 bases). Germline CDR1 LGHDT, CDR2 YNNKEL (reference sequence). The CDR3 consists of 13 residues. The V end lost 1 base, the J end lost 5 bases, and 7 bases lay between the germline ends. CDR3 loop: CASSQVGGDTQYF. CDR3 nucleotides: TGTGCCAGCAGCCAAGTGGGGGGAGATACGCAGTATTTT.

The chain has TRBV11-2 and TRBJ2-4; D uncertain. Germline loops: CDR1 SGHAT, CDR2 FQNNGV. This CDR3 region has 11 residues. V lost 5 bases, J lost 6 bases, and 5 bases lay in between. The CDR3 coding sequence is TGTGCCAGCAGCCTGAGAAACATTCAGTACTTC. Protein product: CASSLRNIQYF.

This rearrangement joins TRBV5-1 to TRBJ1-4; no reliable D call. Deletions cut 0 bases from V and 0 bases from J, with 3 bases between. Germline CDR1 SGHRS, CDR2 YFSETQ. The CDR3 length is 14 residues. DNA for the CDR3: TGCGCCAGCAGCTTGGACTCAACTAATGAAAAACTGTTTTTT. Translated, it gives CASSLDSTNEKLFF.

The chain is built from TRBV5-6 and TRBJ2-3, with D tentatively TRBD1 (5 bases). The CDR3 consists of 15 residues. V shed 4 bases and J shed 6 bases, with 18 bases lying between them. Looked up from germline, CDR1 is SGHDT and CDR2 is YYEEEE. DNA for the CDR3: TGTGCCAGCAGCACCCTACAGCAGGGTAAGGATACGCAGTATTTT. It specifies CASSTLQQGKDTQYF.